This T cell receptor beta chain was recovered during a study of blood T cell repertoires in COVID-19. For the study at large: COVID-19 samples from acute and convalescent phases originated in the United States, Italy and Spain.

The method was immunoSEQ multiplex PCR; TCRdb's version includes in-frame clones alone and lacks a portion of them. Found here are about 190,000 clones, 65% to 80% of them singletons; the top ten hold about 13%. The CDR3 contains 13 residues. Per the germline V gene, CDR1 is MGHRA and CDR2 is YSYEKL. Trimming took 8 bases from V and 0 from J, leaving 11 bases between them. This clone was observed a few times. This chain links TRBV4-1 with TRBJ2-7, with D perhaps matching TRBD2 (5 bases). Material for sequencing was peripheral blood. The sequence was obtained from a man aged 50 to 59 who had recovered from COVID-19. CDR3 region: CASARDRSYEQYF. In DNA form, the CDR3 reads TGCGCCAGCGCGAGGGATCGCTCCTACGAGCAGTACTTC.